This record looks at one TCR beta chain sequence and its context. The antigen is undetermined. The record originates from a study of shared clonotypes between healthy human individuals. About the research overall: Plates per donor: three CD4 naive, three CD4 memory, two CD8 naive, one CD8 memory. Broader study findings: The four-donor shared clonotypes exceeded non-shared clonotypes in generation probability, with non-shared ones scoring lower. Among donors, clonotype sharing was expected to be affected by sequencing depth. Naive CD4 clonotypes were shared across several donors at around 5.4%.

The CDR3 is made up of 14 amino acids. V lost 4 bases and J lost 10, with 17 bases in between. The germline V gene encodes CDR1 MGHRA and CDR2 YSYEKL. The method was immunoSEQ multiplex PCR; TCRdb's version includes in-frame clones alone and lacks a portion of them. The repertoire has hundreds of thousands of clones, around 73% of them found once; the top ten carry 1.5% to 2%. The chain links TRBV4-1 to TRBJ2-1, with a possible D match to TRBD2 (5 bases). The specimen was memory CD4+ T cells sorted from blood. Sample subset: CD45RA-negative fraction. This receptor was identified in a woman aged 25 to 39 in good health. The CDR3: CASSPGLPGREQFF. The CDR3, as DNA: TGCGCCAGCAGCCCCGGACTCCCCGGCAGGGAGCAGTTCTTC.